This T cell receptor (beta chain) was sequenced for a study of glioma-infiltrating T cells after dendritic cell vaccination. Primers: 60 V beta forward and 13 J beta reverse. Profiled with immunoSEQ multiplex PCR; TCRdb holds only in-frame clones, not every one. The table lists under 130,000 clones, approximately 80% of them singletons. Patients had residual fresh-frozen tumor tissue and more than two years of survival data. The source was blood, collected before dendritic cell vaccination. The clonotype comes from a human donor with glioblastoma.

The CDR3 DNA is TGTGCCAGCAGTTCGGGAGGACAGGGCGAGTCCTACGAGCAGTACTTC. Its translation: CASSSGGQGESYEQYF. This chain joins TRBV27 and TRBJ2-7; D possibly corresponds to TRBD1 (8 bases). Germline loops: CDR1 MNHEY, CDR2 SMNVEV (reference sequence). The length of the CDR3 is 16 residues. V lost 4 bases and J lost 1, with 17 bases in between.